Sequencing of this T cell receptor (beta chain) was carried out in a study of Graves' ophthalmopathy and Graves' hyperthyroidism. Study overall: The term stable hyperthyroidism indicated an absence of ophthalmopathy within 18 months of follow-up.

Pregnant or lactating patients and those with other autoimmune diseases or uncontrolled infections were excluded. The study, taken as a whole, reports: Blood also held most thyroid clonotypes expanded above 0.001 frequency.

This clonotype was seen repeatedly, ten times or more. Its target is not known. Amplified TCR beta CDR3 regions were obtained using RNA transcripts as template. RT-PCR was first run with HTBI primers, then multiplex PCR in a second round. Each CDR3 protein is one row after TCRdb ran MiXCR on the multiplex PCR reads. The sample lists approximately 1.2 million distinct CDR3 sequences, roughly two fifths occurring once. Trimming cost V 3 bases and J 1 base, with 13 bases left between them. Germline V CDR1 and CDR2: LGHNA, YSLEER. The length of the CDR3 is 17 residues. The source is an adult man with Graves' hyperthyroidism. The gene calls are TRBV4-3 and TRBJ2-6; unclear D gene. The specimen sequenced was peripheral blood or thyroid tissue (not recorded which). CDR3 residues: CASSQRTGGSGANVLTF. The CDR3 nucleotides are TGCGCCAGCAGCCAGAGGACCGGTGGATCTGGGGCCAACGTCCTGACTTTC.